This record concerns one TCR beta chain sequence. Per the original methods: Scientists estimated how many nucleated cells there were by amplifying reference gene primers. The method was immunoSEQ multiplex PCR; TCRdb's version includes in-frame clones alone and lacks a portion of them. V and J calls and clone size follow that table, whereas D and trimming were derived from the DNA. There are 98,000 or so clones in the sample; 84% occur only once, and approximately 27% lies in the top ten. The CDR3 covers 13 residues. V lost 0 bases and J lost 12; bases outside the gene matches: 5. Germline CDR1 and CDR2: SGHRS and YFSETQ. This entry is derived from a study of blood T cell repertoires in COVID-19. Across the study: The analysed material was cDNA or gDNA that came from T cells, B-cell-depleted T cells, or PBMCs.

This sequence joins TRBV5-1 and TRBJ2-1, with 8 bases fitting TRBD2. Sequences were obtained from peripheral blood. The clonotype comes from a man aged 60 to 75 with acute or convalescent COVID-19. In DNA form, the CDR3 reads TGCGCCAGCAGCTTGGAAAGCGGGAGTGTGCAGTTCTTC. The encoded protein is CASSLESGSVQFF. The full variable domain, its missing parts supplied by reference TRBV5-1 and TRBJ2-1, is KAGVTQTPRYLIKTRGQQVTLSCSPISGHRSVSWYQQTPGQGLQFLFEYFSETQRNKGNFPGRFSGRQFSNSRSEMNVSTLELGDSALYLCASSLESGSVQFFGPGTRLTVL.